This T cell receptor beta chain was recorded in a study of cytomegalovirus exposure and HLA in healthy donors. Study-level background: Prior work identified 95 million to 120 million unique TCR beta sequences in roughly 180 million T cells. Study conclusions and caveats: The only immune exposure information that was available was CMV serostatus.

Germline V gene sequence: CDR1 MDHEN, CDR2 SYDVKM. V was cut by 1 base and J by 6 bases, with 9 bases left in between. This CDR3 has 13 residues. With respect to this clone: Its specificity is unknown.

With 60 Vbeta and 13 Jbeta primers, the PCR was carried out. Sequencing was performed with immunoSEQ multiplex PCR; in TCRdb, only in-frame clones are kept and a portion is missing. This table has roughly 190,000 clones, 75% to 90% appearing once. The sequenced sample was PBMCs. The sequence was collected from a woman aged 50 to 65 in good health and CMV-seropositive. The V gene is TRBV28, the J gene TRBJ1-1; the D gene is possibly TRBD1 (6 bases). The CDR3 region has the DNA TGTGCCAGCAGTTTATTACAGGGCTCTGAAGCTTTCTTT. Its protein product is CASSLLQGSEAFF.